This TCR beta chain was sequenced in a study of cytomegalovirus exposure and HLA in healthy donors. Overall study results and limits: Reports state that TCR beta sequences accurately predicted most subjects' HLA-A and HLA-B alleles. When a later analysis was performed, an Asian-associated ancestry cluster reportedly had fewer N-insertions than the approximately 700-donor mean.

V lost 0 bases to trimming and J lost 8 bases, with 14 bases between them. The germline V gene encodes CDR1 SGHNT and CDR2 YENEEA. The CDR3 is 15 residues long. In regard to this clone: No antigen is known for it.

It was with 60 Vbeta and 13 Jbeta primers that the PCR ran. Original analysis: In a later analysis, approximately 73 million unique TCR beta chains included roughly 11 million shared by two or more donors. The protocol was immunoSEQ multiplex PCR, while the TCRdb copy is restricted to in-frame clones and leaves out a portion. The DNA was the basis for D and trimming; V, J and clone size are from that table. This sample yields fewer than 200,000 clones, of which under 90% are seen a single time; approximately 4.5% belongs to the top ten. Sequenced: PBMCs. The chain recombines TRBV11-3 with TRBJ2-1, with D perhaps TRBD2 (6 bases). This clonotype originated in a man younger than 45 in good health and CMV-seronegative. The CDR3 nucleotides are TGTGCCAGCAGCTTAGAGGGGACGGGAGAGGATGAGCAGTTCTTC. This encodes CASSLEGTGEDEQFF.